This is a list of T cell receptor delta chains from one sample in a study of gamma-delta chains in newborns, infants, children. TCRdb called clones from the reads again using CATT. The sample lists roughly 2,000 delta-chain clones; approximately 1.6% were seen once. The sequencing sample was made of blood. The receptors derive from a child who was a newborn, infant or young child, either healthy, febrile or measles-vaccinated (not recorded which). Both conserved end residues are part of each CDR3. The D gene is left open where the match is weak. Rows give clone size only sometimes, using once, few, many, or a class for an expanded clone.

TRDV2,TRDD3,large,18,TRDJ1,CAWGLTGGYRKYTDKLIF,TGTGCCTGGGGCCTCACTGGGGGATACCGAAAGTACACCGATAAACTCATCTTT
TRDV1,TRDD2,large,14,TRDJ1,CALTFLSWSDKLIF,TGTGCTCTTACCTTCCTATCGTGGTCCGATAAACTCATCTTT
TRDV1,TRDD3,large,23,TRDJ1,CALGEELRPYWGMLYPYTDKLIF,TGTGCTCTTGGGGAAGAACTTCGACCGTACTGGGGGATGCTATACCCCTACACCGATAAACTCATCTTT
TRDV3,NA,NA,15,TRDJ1,CASTPSRKHTDKLIF,TGTGCCTCCACCCCGTCCCGCAAGCACACCGATAAACTCATCTTT
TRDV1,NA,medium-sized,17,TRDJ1,CALGLGRRTPGADKLIF,TGTGCTCTTGGGCTGGGTAGACGTACACCGGGAGCTGATAAACTCATCTTT
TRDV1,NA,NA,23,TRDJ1,CALGVKEGSSFPWVLGYTDKLIF,TGTGCTCTTGGGGTGAAGGAGGGGTCTTCGTTTCCTTGGGTATTGGGGTACACCGATAAACTCATCTTT
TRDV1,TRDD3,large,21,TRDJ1,CALARSIPYWGMPQYTDKLIF,TGTGCTCTTGCGCGGTCGATACCGTACTGGGGGATGCCCCAGTACACCGATAAACTCATCTTT
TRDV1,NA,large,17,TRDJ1,CALGELLRRSYTDKLIF,TGTGCTCTTGGGGAACTCCTACGCCGGTCATACACCGATAAACTCATCTTT
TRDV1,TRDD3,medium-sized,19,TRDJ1,CALGGKPPGIPRYTDKLIF,TGTGCTCTTGGGGGCAAACCCCCGGGGATACCCCGTTACACCGATAAACTCATCTTT
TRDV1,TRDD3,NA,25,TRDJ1,CALGELEFLVFMLLGDTAYTDKLIF,TGTGCTCTTGGGGAACTAGAGTTCCTGGTGTTTATGTTGCTGGGGGATACGGCGTACACCGATAAACTCATCTTT
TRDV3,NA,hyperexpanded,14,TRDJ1,CASNFPTYTDKLIF,TGTGCCTCTAACTTCCCGACTTACACCGATAAACTCATCTTT
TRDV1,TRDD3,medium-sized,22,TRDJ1,CALGVAHFLLIFTGGDTDKLIF,TGTGCTCTTGGGGTTGCCCATTTCCTGCTCATCTTTACTGGGGGAGACACCGATAAACTCATCTTT
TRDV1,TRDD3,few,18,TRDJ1,CSLGEGSAYWGSTDKLIF,TGTTCTCTTGGGGAAGGGTCCGCTTACTGGGGGAGTACCGATAAACTCATCTTT
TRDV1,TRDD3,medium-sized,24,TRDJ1,CALGVTSSVPKAGGYKAYTDKLIF,TGTGCTCTTGGGGTAACCTCTTCCGTTCCTAAAGCTGGGGGATACAAGGCGTACACCGATAAACTCATCTTT
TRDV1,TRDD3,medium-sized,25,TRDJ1,CALGEPLLFPRDVLGDQVYTDKLIF,TGTGCTCTTGGGGAACCGTTACTTTTTCCCCGCGATGTACTGGGGGACCAAGTGTACACCGATAAACTCATCTTT
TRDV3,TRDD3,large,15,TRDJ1,CALKYVLGDWGRLIF,TGTGCCTTAAAGTACGTACTGGGGGATTGGGGTCGACTCATCTTT
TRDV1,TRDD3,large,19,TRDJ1,CALGVLVLGDIGGTDKLIF,TGTGCTCTTGGGGTACTCGTACTGGGGGATATAGGGGGCACCGATAAACTCATCTTT
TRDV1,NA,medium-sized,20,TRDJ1,CALGAGIRRPSYGDTHKLIF,TGTGCTCTTGGGGCAGGGATCAGAAGGCCTTCCTACGGGGATACTCATAAACTCATCTTT
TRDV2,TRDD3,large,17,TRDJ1,CACDSGWGIRGTDKLIF,TGTGCCTGTGACAGCGGATGGGGGATACGGGGCACCGATAAACTCATCTTT
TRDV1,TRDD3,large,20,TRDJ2,CALGELDWGILGPLTAQLFF,TGTGCTCTTGGGGAACTTGACTGGGGGATCCTAGGGCCTTTGACAGCACAACTCTTCTTT
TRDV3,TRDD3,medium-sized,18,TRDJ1,CAFEVPTGGYTYTDKLIF,TGTGCCTTTGAGGTGCCTACTGGGGGATACACGTACACCGATAAACTCATCTTT